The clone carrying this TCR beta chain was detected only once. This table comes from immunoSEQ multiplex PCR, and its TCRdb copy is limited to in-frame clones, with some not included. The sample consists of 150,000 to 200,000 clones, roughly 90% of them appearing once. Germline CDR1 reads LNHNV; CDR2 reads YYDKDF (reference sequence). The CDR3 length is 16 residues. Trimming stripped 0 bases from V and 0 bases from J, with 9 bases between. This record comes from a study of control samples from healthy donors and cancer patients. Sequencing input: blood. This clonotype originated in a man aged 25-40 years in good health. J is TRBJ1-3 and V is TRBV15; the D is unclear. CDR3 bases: TGTGCCACCAGCAGAGATTTGGCAGCCTCTGGAAACACCATATATTTT. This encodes CATSRDLAASGNTIYF.